This T cell receptor beta chain derives from a study of blood T cell repertoires in COVID-19. Study summary: The analysed material was cDNA or gDNA that came from T cells, B-cell-depleted T cells, or PBMCs.

Data came from immunoSEQ multiplex PCR; TCRdb stores just in-frame clones and leaves some out. The sample lists 100,000 to 150,000 clones, about 85% occurring once. Germline CDR1 and CDR2: SGHTA and FQGTGA. V gave up 5 bases and J gave up 11 bases; unmatched junction bases: 2. This CDR3 is 13 amino acids long. This TCR derives from a man in his forties with active or convalescent COVID-19. Sequenced input: peripheral blood. This chain uses TRBV7-3 with TRBJ2-3; 15 bases fit TRBD2. Here the CDR3 reads CASSPGLAGGQYF. In nucleotides, the CDR3 is TGTGCCAGCAGCCCGGGACTAGCGGGGGGGCAGTATTTT.